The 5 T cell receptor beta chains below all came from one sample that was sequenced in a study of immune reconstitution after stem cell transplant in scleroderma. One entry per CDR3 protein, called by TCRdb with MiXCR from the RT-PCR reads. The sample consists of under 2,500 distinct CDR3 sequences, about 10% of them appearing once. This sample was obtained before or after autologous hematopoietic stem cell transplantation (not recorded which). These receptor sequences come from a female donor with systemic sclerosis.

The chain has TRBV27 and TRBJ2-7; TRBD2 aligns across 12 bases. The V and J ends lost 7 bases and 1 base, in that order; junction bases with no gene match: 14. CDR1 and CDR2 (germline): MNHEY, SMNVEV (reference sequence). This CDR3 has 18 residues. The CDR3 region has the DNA TGTGCCAGCAAAAGAACCGGGACTAGCGGGTTTCATTCCTACGAGCAGTACTTC. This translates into CASKRTGTSGFHSYEQYF.

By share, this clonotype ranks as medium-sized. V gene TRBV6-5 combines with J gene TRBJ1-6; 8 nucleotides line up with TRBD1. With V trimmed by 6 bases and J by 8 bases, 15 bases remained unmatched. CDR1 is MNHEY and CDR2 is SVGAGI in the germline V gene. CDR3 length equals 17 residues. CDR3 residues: CASSTGQGATADSPLHF. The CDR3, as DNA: TGTGCCAGCAGCACCGGACAGGGCGCTACAGCAGATTCACCCCTCCACTTT.

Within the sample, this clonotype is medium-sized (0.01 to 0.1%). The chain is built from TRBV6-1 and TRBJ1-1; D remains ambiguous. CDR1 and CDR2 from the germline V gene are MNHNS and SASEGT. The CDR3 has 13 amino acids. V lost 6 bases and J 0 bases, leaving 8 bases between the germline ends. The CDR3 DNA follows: TGTGCCAGCAGAGTTAGCATGAACACTGAAGCTTTCTTT. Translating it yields CASRVSMNTEAFF.

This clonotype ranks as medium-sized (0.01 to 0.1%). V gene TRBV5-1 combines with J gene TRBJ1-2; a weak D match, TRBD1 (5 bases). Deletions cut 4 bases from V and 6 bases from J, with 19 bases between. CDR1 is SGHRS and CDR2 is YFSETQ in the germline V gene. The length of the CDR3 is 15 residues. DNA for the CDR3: TGCGCCAGCAGCCCTTACCGGGACGGCGGGGATGGCTACACCTTC. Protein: CASSPYRDGGDGYTF.

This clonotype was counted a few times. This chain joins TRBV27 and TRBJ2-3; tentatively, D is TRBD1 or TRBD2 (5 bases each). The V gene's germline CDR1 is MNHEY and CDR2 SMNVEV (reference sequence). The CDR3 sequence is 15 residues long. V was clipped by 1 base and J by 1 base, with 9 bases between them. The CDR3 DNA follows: TGTGCCAGCAGTTTATTCGGGGCTCGCACAGATACGCAGTATTTT. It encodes CASSLFGARTDTQYF.